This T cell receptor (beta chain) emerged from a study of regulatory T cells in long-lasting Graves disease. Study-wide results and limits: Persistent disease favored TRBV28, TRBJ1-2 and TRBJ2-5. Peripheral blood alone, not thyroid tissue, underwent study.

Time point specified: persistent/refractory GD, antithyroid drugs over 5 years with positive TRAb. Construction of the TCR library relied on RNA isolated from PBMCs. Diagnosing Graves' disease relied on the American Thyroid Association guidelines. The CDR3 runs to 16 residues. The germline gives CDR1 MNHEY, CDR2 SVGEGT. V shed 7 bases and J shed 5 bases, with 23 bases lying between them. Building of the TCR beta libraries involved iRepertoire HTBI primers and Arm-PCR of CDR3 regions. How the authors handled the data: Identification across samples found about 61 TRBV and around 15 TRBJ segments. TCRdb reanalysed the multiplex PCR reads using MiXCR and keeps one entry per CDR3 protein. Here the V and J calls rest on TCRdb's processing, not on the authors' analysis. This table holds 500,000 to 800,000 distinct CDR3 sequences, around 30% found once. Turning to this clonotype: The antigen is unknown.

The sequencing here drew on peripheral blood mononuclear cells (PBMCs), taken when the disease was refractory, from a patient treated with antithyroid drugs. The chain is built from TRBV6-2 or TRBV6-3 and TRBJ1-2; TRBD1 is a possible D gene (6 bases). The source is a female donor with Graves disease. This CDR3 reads CASTPGWGGAEYGYTF. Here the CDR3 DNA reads TGTGCCAGCACCCCGGGATGGGGGGGCGCAGAATATGGCTACACCTTC.